These T cell receptor beta chains were read from a single sample in a study of blood T cell repertoires in COVID-19. Assay used: immunoSEQ multiplex PCR; TCRdb lists only in-frame clones, some missing. Among about 340,000 clones, around nine tenths were seen once, and the ten largest hold under 8.5%. The sequenced material came from peripheral blood. All receptors derive from a woman between 55 and 75 years old with COVID-19, enrolled during active disease. Both conserved end residues are part of each CDR3. A D gene is named only where the DNA matches it firmly. Not all rows give a size; the values are once, few, many and, for expanded clones, a class.

CDR3aa | CDR3nt | j_gene | v_gene | abundance | d_gene
CASSEDRFHEQYF | TGTGCCAGCAGCGAGGACAGGTTCCACGAGCAGTACTTC | TRBJ2-7 | TRBV7-2 | NA | TRBD1
CATQSEARENTEAFF | TGTGCCACCCAATCGGAGGCCCGTGAGAACACTGAAGCTTTCTTT | TRBJ1-1 | TRBV24-1 | NA | NA
CAWSVQRLGEYF | TGTGCCTGGAGTGTACAACGTTTAGGGGAGTATTTT | TRBJ2-3 | TRBV30 | NA | NA
CASSPADRIYEQYF | TGTGCCAGCAGTCCGGCGGACAGAATCTACGAGCAGTACTTC | TRBJ2-7 | TRBV27 | NA | NA
CASSLTSGGLGTQYF | TGTGCCAGCAGCTTGACTAGCGGGGGGCTGGGGACCCAGTACTTC | TRBJ2-5 | TRBV5-6 | NA | TRBD2
CASTLAGISNTEAFF | TGTGCCAGCACCCTAGCCGGGATTTCGAACACTGAAGCTTTCTTT | TRBJ1-1 | TRBV7-9 | NA | NA
CAWSVSSGGRGTQYF | TGTGCCTGGAGTGTATCTAGCGGGGGGCGGGGGACCCAGTACTTC | TRBJ2-5 | TRBV30 | NA | TRBD2
CASSLRGLPSLSGANVLTF | TGTGCCAGCAGCTTAAGGGGGCTCCCCTCTCTCTCTGGGGCCAACGTCCTGACTTTC | TRBJ2-6 | TRBV11-3 | NA | TRBD1
CASSFSPGGTSTDTQYF | TGCGCCAGCAGCTTCAGCCCAGGGGGAACTAGCACAGATACGCAGTATTTT | TRBJ2-3 | TRBV5-1 | NA | TRBD1
CAWSDRTSGVGTQYF | TGTGCCTGGAGTGATAGGACTAGCGGGGTTGGTACGCAGTATTTT | TRBJ2-3 | TRBV30 | NA | TRBD2
CASSGLTGISEKLFF | TGTGCCAGCTCTGGGCTTACAGGGATAAGTGAAAAACTGTTTTTT | TRBJ1-4 | TRBV27 | NA | NA
CASSSRAAVFTLYGYTF | TGTGCCAGCAGTTCCCGAGCGGCGGTTTTTACTCTCTATGGCTACACCTTC | TRBJ1-2 | TRBV27 | NA | NA
CASSQDPGEKLFF | TGCGCCAGCAGCCAAGATCCGGGAGAAAAACTGTTTTTT | TRBJ1-4 | TRBV4-3 | NA | NA
CASSRVGGYEQYF | TGTGCCAGTAGTAGGGTAGGGGGTTACGAGCAGTACTTC | TRBJ2-7 | TRBV19 | NA | NA
CASRKGTGLEEKLFF | TGTGCCAGCCGGAAAGGGACAGGGCTAGAAGAAAAACTGTTTTTT | TRBJ1-4 | TRBV27 | once | TRBD1
CASSVGASSYNSPLHF | TGTGCCAGCAGCGTAGGGGCGAGCTCCTATAATTCACCCCTCCACTTT | TRBJ1-6 | TRBV9 | NA | NA
CASSTPGTHYSNQPQHF | TGTGCCAGTAGTACTCCCGGGACACATTATAGCAATCAGCCCCAGCATTTT | TRBJ1-5 | TRBV19 | NA | NA
CASSIGAKETQYF | TGCGCCAGCAGCATTGGGGCTAAGGAGACCCAGTACTTC | TRBJ2-5 | TRBV5-1 | NA | NA
CASSPGHHYGYTF | TGTGCCAGCAGCCCGGGACATCACTATGGCTACACCTTC | TRBJ1-2 | TRBV28 | many | NA
CASSYAGTRGTEAFF | TGTGCCAGCAGTTACGCGGGCACCAGGGGGACTGAAGCTTTCTTT | TRBJ1-1 | TRBV6-5 | NA | TRBD1
CASSYSGTGYEQYF | TGTGCCAGCAGTTATTCCGGGACAGGGTACGAGCAGTACTTC | TRBJ2-7 | TRBV6-5 | NA | TRBD1
CASSWASGGATSTDTQYF | TGTGCCAGCAGCTGGGCTAGCGGGGGGGCCACTAGCACAGATACGCAGTATTTT | TRBJ2-3 | TRBV11-3 | NA | TRBD2
CASSSGTGRGDNEQFF | TGTGCCAGCAGCTCGGGGACAGGTAGAGGGGACAATGAGCAGTTCTTC | TRBJ2-1 | TRBV7-2 | NA | TRBD1
CASSFGRADEQYF | TGTGCCAGCAGCTTCGGCAGGGCGGACGAGCAGTACTTC | TRBJ2-7 | TRBV7-9 | few | NA
CASSSTSGANTGELFF | TGCGCCAGCAGCTCTACTAGCGGGGCGAACACCGGGGAGCTGTTTTTT | TRBJ2-2 | TRBV4-3 | once | TRBD2
CASSQPPRTRNPNYGYTF | TGCGCCAGCAGCCAGCCCCCCCGGACACGTAACCCTAACTATGGCTACACCTTC | TRBJ1-2 | TRBV4-1 | NA | NA
CSVRDNNQPQHF | TGCAGCGTCAGGGATAACAATCAGCCCCAGCATTTT | TRBJ1-5 | TRBV29-1 | few | NA
CAWSLKTGVRAFF | TGTGCCTGGAGTCTCAAGACGGGGGTAAGAGCTTTCTTT | TRBJ1-1 | TRBV30 | NA | NA
CASSLLASGGAWAWEQFF | TGTGCCAGCAGCTTGCTGGCTAGCGGGGGGGCCTGGGCGTGGGAGCAGTTCTTC | TRBJ2-1 | TRBV5-6 | once | TRBD2
CASSSSGGVDTQYF | TGCGCCAGCAGCTCCTCCGGGGGGGTCGATACGCAGTATTTT | TRBJ2-3 | TRBV5-1 | NA | TRBD2
CASRNLAEGADYGYTF | TGTGCCAGCAGGAACCTGGCTGAGGGGGCAGACTATGGCTACACCTTC | TRBJ1-2 | TRBV7-9 | few | TRBD1
CASSWTSGEGSYNEQFF | TGTGCCAGCAGCTGGACTAGCGGGGAGGGATCCTACAATGAGCAGTTCTTC | TRBJ2-1 | TRBV9 | NA | TRBD2
CASSGQIGVNEQFF | TGTGCCAGCAGCGGACAGATAGGGGTCAATGAGCAGTTCTTC | TRBJ2-1 | TRBV9 | NA | NA
CASSLGRGGETQYF | TGTGCCAGCAGCTTAGGGAGGGGGGGAGAGACCCAGTACTTC | TRBJ2-5 | TRBV7-2 | NA | NA
CASSLIRGANQPQHF | TGTGCCAGCAGCTTGATACGGGGAGCTAATCAGCCCCAGCATTTT | TRBJ1-5 | TRBV4-2 | NA | NA
CSVPGQGLANTEAFF | TGCAGCGTCCCGGGACAGGGGTTGGCGAACACTGAAGCTTTCTTT | TRBJ1-1 | TRBV29-1 | NA | TRBD1
CASSGTGAHYGYTF | TGTGCCAGCAGCGGGACAGGGGCTCACTATGGCTACACCTTC | TRBJ1-2 | TRBV7-2 | NA | TRBD1
CSAVGGGEQFF | TGCAGTGCTGTGGGCGGGGGTGAGCAGTTCTTC | TRBJ2-1 | TRBV20-1 | NA | TRBD2
CASSLQGVPEAFF | TGTGCCAGCAGCTTACAGGGGGTGCCTGAAGCTTTCTTT | TRBJ1-1 | TRBV5-4 | NA | TRBD1
CASSFDRGYNQPQHF | TGTGCCAGCAGTTTTGACAGGGGCTACAATCAGCCCCAGCATTTT | TRBJ1-5 | TRBV28 | few | TRBD1
CASSPRQGVGTDTQYF | TGTGCCAGCTCACCCCGACAGGGGGTCGGGACAGATACGCAGTATTTT | TRBJ2-3 | TRBV18 | NA | TRBD1
CASSKEDGKGQDRWGSGNTIYF | NA | TRBJ1-3 | TRBV21-1 | NA | NA
CASSGQFEDTQYF | TGTGCCAGCAGCGGGCAGTTCGAAGATACGCAGTATTTT | TRBJ2-3 | TRBV11-2 | NA | NA
CASSLRGGVSRQFF | TGTGCCAGCAGCTTGCGAGGGGGGGTTAGTCGGCAGTTCTTC | TRBJ2-1 | TRBV5-6 | NA | NA
CASSLTGDTEAFF | TGTGCCAGTAGTCTGACAGGGGACACTGAAGCTTTCTTT | TRBJ1-1 | TRBV19 | NA | TRBD1
CASSSRTGFGNLAKNIQYF | TGTGCCAGCAGCTCCAGGACAGGGTTCGGGAATTTAGCCAAAAACATTCAGTACTTC | TRBJ2-4 | TRBV7-2 | NA | TRBD1
CATSRDRGYGYTF | TGTGCCACCAGCAGAGACAGGGGGTATGGCTACACCTTC | TRBJ1-2 | TRBV15 | NA | TRBD1
CASSFQGGGTEAFF | TGTGCCAGCAGCTTCCAGGGAGGGGGCACTGAAGCTTTCTTT | TRBJ1-1 | TRBV11-2 | NA | NA
CASSVERDTEAFF | TGTGCCAGCAGCGTAGAGAGGGACACTGAAGCTTTCTTT | TRBJ1-1 | TRBV9 | NA | NA
CASSIFARGQGTEAFF | TGTGCCAGTAGTATTTTCGCCAGGGGGCAGGGCACTGAAGCTTTCTTT | TRBJ1-1 | TRBV19 | NA | TRBD1
CASSLTDGLLYYGYTF | TGTGCCAGCAGCTTAACTGACGGACTACTATACTATGGCTACACCTTC | TRBJ1-2 | TRBV7-3 | NA | NA
CASSRQGSGNTIYF | TGTGCCAGCTCTCGACAGGGTTCCGGAAACACCATATATTTT | TRBJ1-3 | TRBV18 | once | TRBD1
CASSLLTGSDYGYTF | TGCGCCAGCAGCTTGTTAACCGGGAGTGACTATGGCTACACCTTC | TRBJ1-2 | TRBV5-1 | NA | NA
CASSYPGGPNTEAFF | TGTGCCAGCAGTTACCCGGGGGGGCCCAACACTGAAGCTTTCTTT | TRBJ1-1 | TRBV6-6 | NA | NA
CASSFSRDTQYF | TGTGCCAGCAGTTTTTCGAGAGATACGCAGTATTTT | TRBJ2-3 | TRBV12-3/TRBV12-4 | NA | NA
CASSWGDSEFYEQYF | TGTGCCAGCAGCTGGGGCGACAGCGAATTCTACGAGCAGTACTTC | TRBJ2-7 | TRBV5-6 | NA | NA
CASLTQGPNTEAFF | TGTGCCAGCCTAACTCAGGGCCCGAACACTGAAGCTTTCTTT | TRBJ1-1 | TRBV2 | few | NA
CASSPLDRRNTEAFF | TGTGCCAGCAGCCCTTTGGACAGGAGGAACACTGAAGCTTTCTTT | TRBJ1-1 | TRBV9 | NA | TRBD1
CATSRDWVTGRTYNSPLHF | TGTGCCACCAGCAGAGATTGGGTGACAGGGAGGACCTATAATTCACCCCTCCACTTT | TRBJ1-6 | TRBV15 | few | TRBD1